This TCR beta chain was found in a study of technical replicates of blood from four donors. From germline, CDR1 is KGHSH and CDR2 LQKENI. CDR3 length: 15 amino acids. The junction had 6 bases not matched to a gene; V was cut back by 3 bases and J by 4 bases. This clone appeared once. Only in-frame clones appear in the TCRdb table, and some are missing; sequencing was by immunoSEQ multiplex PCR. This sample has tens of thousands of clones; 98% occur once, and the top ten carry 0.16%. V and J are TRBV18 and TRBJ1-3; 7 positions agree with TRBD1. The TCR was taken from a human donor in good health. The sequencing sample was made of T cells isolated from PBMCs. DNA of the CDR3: TGTGCCAGCTCACCCGGCGGGACAGCGGGAAACACCATATATTTT. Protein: CASSPGGTAGNTIYF. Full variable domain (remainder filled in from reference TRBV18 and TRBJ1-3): NAGVMQNPRHLVRRRGQEARLRCSPMKGHSHVYWYRQLPEEGLKFMVYLQKENIIDESGMPKERFSAEFPKEGPSILRIQQVVRGDSAAYFCASSPGGTAGNTIYFGEGSWLTVV.